Listed below are T cell receptor beta chains from one sample, sequenced in a study of regulatory T cells in long-lasting Graves disease. TCRdb reprocessed the multiplex PCR reads with MiXCR, giving one entry per CDR3 protein. The top ten clones hold 6.5% to 8% of a sample with roughly 470,000 distinct CDR3 sequences, around 21% of them seen once. Sequences were derived from peripheral blood mononuclear cells (PBMCs), sampled when the disease was refractory, from a patient treated with antithyroid drugs. The receptors shown here come from a female donor with Graves disease. Both conserved end residues are part of each CDR3. A D gene is named only where the DNA matches it firmly. A row's size may be missing; if present it is once, few, many or a size class.

CDR3: CASSLEGIAYGYTF; DNA: TGTGCCAGCAGCTTAGAGGGTATAGCCTATGGCTACACCTTC; J: TRBJ1-2; D: .; size: many; V: TRBV11-1
CDR3: CSARVGGSQETQYF; DNA: TGCAGTGCTAGAGTTGGAGGCAGCCAAGAGACCCAGTACTTC; J: TRBJ2-5; D: .; size: .; V: TRBV20-1
CDR3: CARSLGHSNQPQHF; DNA: TGTGCCAGGAGCTTAGGGCACAGCAATCAGCCCCAGCATTTT; J: TRBJ1-5; D: .; size: .; V: TRBV7-2
CDR3: CASSSLARSYNEQFF; DNA: TGTGCCAGCAGTTCCTTAGCGAGATCCTACAATGAGCAGTTCTTC; J: TRBJ2-1; D: .; size: .; V: TRBV28
CDR3: CASSSTFPEGEDGIYGYTF; DNA: TGTGCCAGCAGTTCTACCTTCCCGGAGGGGGAAGATGGTATCTATGGCTACACCTTC; J: TRBJ1-2; D: .; size: many; V: TRBV28
CDR3: CASSPTGQENTEAFF; DNA: TGTGCCAGCAGTCCTACGGGACAGGAGAACACTGAAGCTTTCTTT; J: TRBJ1-1; D: TRBD1; size: many; V: TRBV28
CDR3: CASTPRDNQETQYF; DNA: TGTGCCAGCACCCCCCGGGACAACCAAGAGACCCAGTACTTC; J: TRBJ2-5; D: .; size: many; V: TRBV6-1
CDR3: CASSAGTGGPNQPQHF; DNA: TGTGCCAGCAGCGCCGGGACAGGGGGACCAAATCAGCCCCAGCATTTT; J: TRBJ1-5; D: TRBD1; size: .; V: TRBV9
CDR3: CASSFGPYYEQYF; DNA: TGTGCCAGCAGTTTTGGACCTTACTACGAGCAGTACTTC; J: TRBJ2-7; D: .; size: .; V: TRBV27
CDR3: CASRNPGGTGNTIYF; DNA: TGTGCCAGCAGAAACCCGGGAGGTACTGGAAACACCATATATTTT; J: TRBJ1-3; D: .; size: .; V: TRBV6-1